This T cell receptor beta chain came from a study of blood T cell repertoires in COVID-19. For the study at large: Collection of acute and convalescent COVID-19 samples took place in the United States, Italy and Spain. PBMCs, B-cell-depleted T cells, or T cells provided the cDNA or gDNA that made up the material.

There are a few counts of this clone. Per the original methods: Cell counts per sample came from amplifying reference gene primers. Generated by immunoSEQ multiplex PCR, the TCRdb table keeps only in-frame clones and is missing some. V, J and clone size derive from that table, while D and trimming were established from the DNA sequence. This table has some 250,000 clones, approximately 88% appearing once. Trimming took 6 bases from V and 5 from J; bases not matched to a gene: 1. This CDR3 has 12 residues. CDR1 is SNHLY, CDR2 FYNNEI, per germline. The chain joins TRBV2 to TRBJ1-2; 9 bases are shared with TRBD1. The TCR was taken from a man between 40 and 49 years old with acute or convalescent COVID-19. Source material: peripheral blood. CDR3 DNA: TGTGCCAGCAGGGGACAGGGTTATGGCTACACCTTC. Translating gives CASRGQGYGYTF.